This TCR beta chain is from a study of cytotoxic CD8 clonotypes in ibrutinib-treated CLL. This clone came up once. Measured with immunoSEQ multiplex PCR; TCRdb has only the in-frame clones, and not every one. The table has about 120,000 clones, 55% to 75% seen once. This TCR derives from a human donor with chronic lymphocytic leukemia. The material sequenced was PBMCs, taken after 24 months of ibrutinib treatment.

CDR3 nucleotides: TGTGCCATCAGTGCTAAATTCACAGATACGCAGTATTTT. As protein: CAISAKFTDTQYF. The rearrangement links TRBV10-3 to TRBJ2-3; D is ambiguous. Germline CDR1 and CDR2: ENHRY and SYGVKD. This CDR3 has 13 residues. Trimming removed 4 bases at V and 2 bases at J, with 7 bases between.